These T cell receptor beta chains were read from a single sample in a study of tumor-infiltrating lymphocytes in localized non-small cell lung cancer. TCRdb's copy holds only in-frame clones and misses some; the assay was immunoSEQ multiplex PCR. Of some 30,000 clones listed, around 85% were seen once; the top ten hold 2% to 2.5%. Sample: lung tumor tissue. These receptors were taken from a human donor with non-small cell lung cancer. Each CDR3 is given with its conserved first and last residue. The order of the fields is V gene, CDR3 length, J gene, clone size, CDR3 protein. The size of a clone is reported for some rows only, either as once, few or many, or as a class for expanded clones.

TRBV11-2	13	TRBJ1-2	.	CASSLHLDGGYTF
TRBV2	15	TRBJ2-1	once	CASSSGVHSYNEQFF
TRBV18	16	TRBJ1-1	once	CASSPGGQGLVTEAFF
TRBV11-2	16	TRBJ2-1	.	CASSRPPAASYNEQFF
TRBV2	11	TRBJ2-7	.	CASKVSYEQYF
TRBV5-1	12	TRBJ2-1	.	CASSFDNNEQFF
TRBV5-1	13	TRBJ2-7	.	CASSLGLNYEQYF
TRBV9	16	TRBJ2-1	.	CASSAQALSSYNEQFF
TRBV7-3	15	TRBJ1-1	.	CASSSQGNPNTEAFF
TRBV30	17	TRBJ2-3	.	CAWSGPPGTGSTDTQYF
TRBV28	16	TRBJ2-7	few	CASSFNLGQGPYEQYF
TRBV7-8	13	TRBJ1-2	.	CASSLVGAEGYTF
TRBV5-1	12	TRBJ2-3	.	CASSEQKDTQYF
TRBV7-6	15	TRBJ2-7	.	CASSPVGQGADEQYF
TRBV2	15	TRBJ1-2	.	CASSESDSGIYGYTF
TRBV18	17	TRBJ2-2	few	CASSPGAGTGHTGELFF
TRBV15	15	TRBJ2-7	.	CATSSPAQGTYEQYF
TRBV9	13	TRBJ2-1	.	CASSVGGHGEQFF
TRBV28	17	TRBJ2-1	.	CASSFAGWTSSYNEQFF
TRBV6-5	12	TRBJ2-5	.	CASSTPGETQYF
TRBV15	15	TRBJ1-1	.	CATSRDMSGGTEAFF
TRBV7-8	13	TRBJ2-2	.	CASSSQGTGELFF
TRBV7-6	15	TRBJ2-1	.	CASSLDGGQYNEQFF
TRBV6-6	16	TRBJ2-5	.	CASRSGSGQGGETQYF
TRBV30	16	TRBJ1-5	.	CAWSKRGDLGNQPQHF